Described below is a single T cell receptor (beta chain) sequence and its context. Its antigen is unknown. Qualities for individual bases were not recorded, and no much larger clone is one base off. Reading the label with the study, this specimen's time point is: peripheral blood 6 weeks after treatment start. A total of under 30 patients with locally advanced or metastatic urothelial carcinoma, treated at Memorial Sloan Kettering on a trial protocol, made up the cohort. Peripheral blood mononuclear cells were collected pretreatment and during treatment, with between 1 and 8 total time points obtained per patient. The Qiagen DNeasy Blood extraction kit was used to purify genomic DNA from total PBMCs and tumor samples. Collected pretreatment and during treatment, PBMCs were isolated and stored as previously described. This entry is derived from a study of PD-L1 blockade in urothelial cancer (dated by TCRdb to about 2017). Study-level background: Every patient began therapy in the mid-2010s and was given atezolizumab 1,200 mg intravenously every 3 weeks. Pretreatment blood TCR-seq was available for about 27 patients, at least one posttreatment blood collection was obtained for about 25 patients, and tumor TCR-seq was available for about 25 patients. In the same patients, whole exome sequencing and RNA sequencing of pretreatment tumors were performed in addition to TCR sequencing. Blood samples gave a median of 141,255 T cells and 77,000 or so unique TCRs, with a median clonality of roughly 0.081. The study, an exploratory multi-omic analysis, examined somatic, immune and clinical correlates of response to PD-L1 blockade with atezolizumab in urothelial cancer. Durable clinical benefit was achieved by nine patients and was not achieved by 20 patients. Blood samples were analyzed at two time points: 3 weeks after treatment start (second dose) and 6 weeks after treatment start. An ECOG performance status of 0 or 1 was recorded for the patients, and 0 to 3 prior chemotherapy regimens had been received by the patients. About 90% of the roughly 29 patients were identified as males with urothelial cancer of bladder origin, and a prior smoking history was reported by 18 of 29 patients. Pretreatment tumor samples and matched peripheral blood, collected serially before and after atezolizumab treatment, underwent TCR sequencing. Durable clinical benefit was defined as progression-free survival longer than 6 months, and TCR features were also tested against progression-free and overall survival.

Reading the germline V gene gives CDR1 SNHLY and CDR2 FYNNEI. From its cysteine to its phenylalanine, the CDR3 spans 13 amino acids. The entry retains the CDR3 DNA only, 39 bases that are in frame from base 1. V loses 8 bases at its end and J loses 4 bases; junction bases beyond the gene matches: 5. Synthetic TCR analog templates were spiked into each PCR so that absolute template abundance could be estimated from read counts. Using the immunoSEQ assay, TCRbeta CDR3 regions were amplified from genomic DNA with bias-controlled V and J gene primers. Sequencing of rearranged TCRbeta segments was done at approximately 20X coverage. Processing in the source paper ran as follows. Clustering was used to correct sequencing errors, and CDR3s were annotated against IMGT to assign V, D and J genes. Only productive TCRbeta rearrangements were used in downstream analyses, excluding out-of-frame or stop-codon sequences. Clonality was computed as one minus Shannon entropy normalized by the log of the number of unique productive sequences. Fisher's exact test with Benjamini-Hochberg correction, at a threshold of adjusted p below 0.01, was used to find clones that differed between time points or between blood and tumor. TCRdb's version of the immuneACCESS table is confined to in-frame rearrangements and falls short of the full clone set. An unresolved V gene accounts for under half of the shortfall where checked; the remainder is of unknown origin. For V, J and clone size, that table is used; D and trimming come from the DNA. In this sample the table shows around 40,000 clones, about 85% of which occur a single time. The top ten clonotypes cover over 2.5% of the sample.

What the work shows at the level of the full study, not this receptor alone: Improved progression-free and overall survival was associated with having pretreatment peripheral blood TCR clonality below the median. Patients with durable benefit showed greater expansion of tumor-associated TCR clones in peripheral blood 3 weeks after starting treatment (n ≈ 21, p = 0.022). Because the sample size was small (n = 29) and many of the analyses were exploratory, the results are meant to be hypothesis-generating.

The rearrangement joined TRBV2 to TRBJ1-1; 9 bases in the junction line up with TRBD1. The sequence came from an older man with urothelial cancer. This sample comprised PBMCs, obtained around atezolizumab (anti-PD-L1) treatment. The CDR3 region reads CASDGQGITEAFF. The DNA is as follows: TGTGCCAGCGACGGACAGGGGATCACTGAAGCTTTCTTT.